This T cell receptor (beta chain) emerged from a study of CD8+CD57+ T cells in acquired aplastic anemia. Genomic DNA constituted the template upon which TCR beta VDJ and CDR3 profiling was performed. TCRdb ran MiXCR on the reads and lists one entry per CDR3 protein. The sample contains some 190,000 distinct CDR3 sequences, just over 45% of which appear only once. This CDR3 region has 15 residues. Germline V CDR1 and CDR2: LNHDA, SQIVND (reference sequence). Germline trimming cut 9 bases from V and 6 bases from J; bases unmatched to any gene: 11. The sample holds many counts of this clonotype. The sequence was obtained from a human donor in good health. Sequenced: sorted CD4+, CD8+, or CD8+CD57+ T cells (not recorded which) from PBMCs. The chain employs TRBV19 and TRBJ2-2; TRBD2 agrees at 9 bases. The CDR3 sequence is CASRTLAGSAGELFF. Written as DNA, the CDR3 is TGTGCCAGCCGAACGCTAGCGGGATCGGCCGGGGAGCTGTTTTTT.